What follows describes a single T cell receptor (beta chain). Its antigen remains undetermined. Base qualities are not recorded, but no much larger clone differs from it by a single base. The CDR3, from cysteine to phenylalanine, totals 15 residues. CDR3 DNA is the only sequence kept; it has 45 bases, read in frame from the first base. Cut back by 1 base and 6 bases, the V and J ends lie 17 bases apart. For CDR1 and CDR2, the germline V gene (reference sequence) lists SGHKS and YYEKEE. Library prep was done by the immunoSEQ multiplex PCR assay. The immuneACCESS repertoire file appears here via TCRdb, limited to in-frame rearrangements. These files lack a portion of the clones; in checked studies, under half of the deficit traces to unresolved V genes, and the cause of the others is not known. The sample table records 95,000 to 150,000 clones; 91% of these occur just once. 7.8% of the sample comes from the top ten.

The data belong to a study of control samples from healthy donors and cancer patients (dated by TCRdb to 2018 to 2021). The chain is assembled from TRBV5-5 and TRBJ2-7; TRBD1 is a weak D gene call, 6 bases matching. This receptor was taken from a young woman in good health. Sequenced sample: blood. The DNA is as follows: TGTGCCAGCAGCTTGTCCGGGACACCCGGGGCCGAGCAGTACTTC. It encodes CASSLSGTPGAEQYF.